This entry lists 20 T cell receptor beta chains sequenced from one sample in a study of cytomegalovirus exposure and HLA in healthy donors. In the PCR, 60 Vbeta and 13 Jbeta primers were used. The data were produced by immunoSEQ multiplex PCR, yet TCRdb's version contains in-frame clones alone and is incomplete. The sample shows more than 110,000 clones, 76% of them seen only once. The specimen was PBMCs. These receptors originate from a man between 18 and 35 years old in good health and CMV-seronegative.

The rearrangement uses TRBV7-9 and TRBJ1-4; D is uncertain. The CDR3 contains 15 residues. The V end was cut by 3 bases, the J end by 0 bases, with 8 bases between. The V gene's germline CDR1 is SEHNR and CDR2 FQNEAQ (reference sequence). CDR3 sequence (DNA): TGTGCCAGCAGCTTGGAGTATGCAACTAATGAAAAACTGTTTTTT. Protein product: CASSLEYATNEKLFF.

The rearrangement links TRBV27 to TRBJ1-6, with 8 positions matching TRBD1. There are 16 residues in the CDR3. V lost 5 bases and J lost 5; bases outside the gene matches: 8. CDR1 is MNHEY, CDR2 SMNVEV, per germline (reference sequence). The CDR3 loop reads CASSPVGQGNNSPLHF. The CDR3 bases are TGTGCCAGCAGTCCAGTAGGACAGGGAAATAATTCACCCCTCCACTTT.

A remark on this clone: The identical CDR3 is also encoded by other nucleotide sequences in the sample. This rearrangement joins TRBV5-4 to TRBJ2-3, with 10 positions matching TRBD2. The CDR3 sequence is 15 residues long. Germline CDR1 is SGHNT and CDR2 is YYREEE (reference sequence). V trimming: 0 bases; J trimming: 4 bases; junction bases outside the gene matches: 2. The CDR3 bases are TGTGCCAGCAGCTTGGGCCTAGCGGGAGCAGATACGCAGTATTTT. Protein product: CASSLGLAGADTQYF.

The CDR3 loop is CALRGGGRYSYNEQFF. The DNA for the CDR3 is TGTGCCCTCAGAGGTGGGGGGAGGTATTCCTACAATGAGCAGTTCTTC. This chain joins TRBV2 and TRBJ2-1; TRBD2 might be the D (6 bases). Trimming stripped 11 bases from V and 1 base from J, with 21 bases between. The CDR3 extends over 16 amino acids. Germline loops: CDR1 SNHLY, CDR2 FYNNEI.

The chain couples TRBV10-2 to TRBJ1-2; 7 bases fit TRBD1. The CDR3 totals 17 residues. V lost 5 bases to trimming and J lost 2 bases; unmatched junction nucleotides: 14. Germline lookup yields CDR1 WSHSY and CDR2 SAAADI. The CDR3 region has the DNA TGCGCCAGCAGTAAACCCACGACAGGGCCCGAAAACTATGGCTACACCTTC. It translates to CASSKPTTGPENYGYTF.

The chain has TRBV11-2 and TRBJ1-1, with 9 bases identical to TRBD1. This CDR3 is 16 amino acids long. Germline values: CDR1 SGHAT, CDR2 FQNNGV. Losses at the gene ends were 7 bases for V and 1 base for J; bases not matched to a gene: 10. CDR3 nucleotide sequence: TGTGCCAGCATCCCTGGCACAGGGGGCAGGAACACTGAAGCTTTCTTT. The encoded protein is CASIPGTGGRNTEAFF.

The rearrangement uses TRBV28 and TRBJ1-1, with a possible D match to TRBD1 (6 bases). Trimming left V 2 bases short and J 1 base short, with 11 bases between. The CDR3 has 15 amino acids. Per the germline V gene, CDR1 is MDHEN and CDR2 is SYDVKM. The DNA for the CDR3 is TGTGCCAGCAGTTTACAGGGGATAACGAACACTGAAGCTTTCTTT. Translating gives CASSLQGITNTEAFF.

The chain joins TRBV25-1 to TRBJ1-1; maybe TRBD1 (6 bases). From germline, CDR1 is MGHDK and CDR2 SYGVNS. Trimming pared 6 bases from V and 3 bases from J, leaving 17 bases between. This CDR3 has 15 residues. The CDR3 nucleotides are TGTGCCAGCAGGAAACGTCAGGGGTCGCACACTGAAGCTTTCTTT. Amino acids: CASRKRQGSHTEAFF.

The chain carries TRBV5-4 and TRBJ2-1, with 8 bases lining up with TRBD2. CDR1 and CDR2 (germline): SGHNT, YYREEE (reference sequence). The CDR3 is 15 amino acids. V lost 0 bases to trimming and J lost 3 bases; unmatched junction nucleotides: 2. The CDR3 nucleotides are TGTGCCAGCAGCTTGGCCGGGGGGGACTACAATGAGCAGTTCTTC. Protein: CASSLAGGDYNEQFF.

The chain carries TRBV25-1 and TRBJ2-7, with 8 bases lining up with TRBD2. CDR3 length: 14 residues. Germline V gene sequence: CDR1 MGHDK, CDR2 SYGVNS. The junction had 4 bases not matched to a gene; V was cut back by 3 bases and J by 3 bases. CDR3 protein: CASSDALADYEQYF. DNA of the CDR3: TGTGCCAGCAGTGACGCACTAGCGGACTACGAGCAGTACTTC.

V gene TRBV27 combines with J gene TRBJ2-1, with 12 bases fitting TRBD2. The CDR3 is 16 residues long. V gave up 4 bases and J gave up 5 bases; unmatched junction bases: 6. Germline V gives CDR1 MNHEY, CDR2 SMNVEV (reference sequence). CDR3 coding DNA: TGTGCCAGCAGTTCACCTAGCGGGAGGGGGGACAATGAGCAGTTCTTC. It codes for CASSSPSGRGDNEQFF.

This chain links TRBV2 with TRBJ2-7; possible D gene TRBD1, 5 bases. Trimming took off 6 bases at V and 9 bases at J, with 18 bases between the two ends. The V gene's germline CDR1 is SNHLY and CDR2 FYNNEI. The length of the CDR3 is 13 residues. CDR3 coding DNA: TGTGCCAGCAGCGACCTGACAGTACGAGGGCAGTACTTC. Its translation: CASSDLTVRGQYF.

Concerning this clone itself: One end of the junction is discordant with germline, which a read error may explain. Other DNA sequences in this sample translate to the same CDR3. The chain couples TRBV19 to TRBJ2-6; 7 bases agree with TRBD1. The CDR3 runs to 18 residues. Germline CDR1 is LNHDA and CDR2 is SQIVND (reference sequence). The CDR3 region has the DNA TGTGCCAGTAGTGAGTACGGGACAGCCCTTTCTGGGGCCAACGTCTTGACTTTC. This encodes CASSEYGTALSGANVLTF.

In its sample, this clone was seen a few times. The chain joins TRBV4-2 to TRBJ1-2, with 9 positions matching TRBD1. The CDR3 consists of 16 residues. CDR1 and CDR2 from the germline V gene are LGHNA and YNFKEQ. J gave up 7 bases and V 3 bases, and 12 bases lay outside the gene matches. The CDR3 region is CASSQDLRTGVPGYTF. Written as DNA, the CDR3 is TGTGCCAGCAGCCAGGACCTTAGGACAGGGGTCCCTGGCTACACCTTC.

This chain joins TRBV19 and TRBJ2-3; D gene ambiguous. Per germline, CDR1 LNHDA and CDR2 SQIVND (reference sequence). This CDR3 has 15 residues. V lost 5 bases and J lost 0, with 12 bases in between. CDR3 coding DNA: TGTGCCAGTAGTGGTTACCCAACTAGCACAGATACGCAGTATTTT. Its protein is CASSGYPTSTDTQYF.

The V call is TRBV7-9, the J call TRBJ2-2, with 14 bases aligning to TRBD2. CDR1 is SEHNR, CDR2 FQNEAQ, per germline (reference sequence). V dropped 5 bases and J dropped 0; count of bases not matched to a gene: 2. The CDR3 spans 17 residues. The CDR3 region has the DNA TGTGCCAGCAGCCCGGGACTAGCGGGGGCGAACACCGGGGAGCTGTTTTTT. This sequence encodes CASSPGLAGANTGELFF.

This sequence joins TRBV7-9 and TRBJ2-7; 9 positions match TRBD2. The CDR3 is 15 residues long. Losses at the gene ends were 5 bases for V and 6 bases for J; bases not matched to a gene: 11. The V gene's germline CDR1 is SEHNR and CDR2 FQNEAQ (reference sequence). CDR3 bases: TGTGCCAGCAGCCCCGGAACGGGACTAGCAGCCGAGCAGTACTTC. Protein sequence: CASSPGTGLAAEQYF.

V and J are TRBV9 and TRBJ1-2, with 10 nucleotides matching TRBD1. Trimming removed 0 bases from V and 3 bases from J; junction bases left unmatched: 5. Per germline, CDR1 SGDLS and CDR2 YYNGEE. The CDR3 totals 16 residues. CDR3 in amino acids: CASSVAGTGEDYGYTF. The CDR3 DNA sequence: TGTGCCAGCAGCGTAGCGGGGACAGGGGAGGACTATGGCTACACCTTC.

The chain carries TRBV7-3 and TRBJ2-6, with TRBD1 matching 9 bases. The CDR3 loop spans 18 amino acids. The V gene end was trimmed by 3 bases and the J gene end by 0 bases; junction bases not matched to a gene: 6. In germline, CDR1 is SGHTA, CDR2 FQGTGA. The CDR3: CASSLTGTGNSGANVLTF. The DNA of the CDR3 is TGTGCCAGCAGCTTGACCGGGACAGGGAACTCTGGGGCCAACGTCCTGACTTTC. The full variable domain, with the rest looked up from reference TRBV7-3 and TRBJ2-6, is GAGVSQTPSNKVTEKGKYVELRCDPISGHTALYWYRQSLGQGPEFLIYFQGTGAADDSGLPNDRFFAVRPEGSVSTLKIQRTERGDSAVYLCASSLTGTGNSGANVLTFGAGSRLTVL.

This clone was found once. The chain links TRBV28 to TRBJ1-1, with 9 positions matching TRBD1. V was pared by 6 bases and J by 2 bases, with 4 bases of the junction left unmatched. This CDR3 is built from 14 residues. Germline V gives CDR1 MDHEN, CDR2 SYDVKM. The CDR3 reads CASREQGANTEAFF. CDR3 in DNA: TGTGCCAGCAGAGAACAGGGGGCAAACACTGAAGCTTTCTTT. The full variable domain, its missing parts supplied by reference TRBV28 and TRBJ1-1, is DVKVTQSSRYLVKRTGEKVFLECVQDMDHENMFWYRQDPGLGLRLIYFSYDVKMKEKGDIPEGYSVSREKKERFSLILESASTNQTSMYLCASREQGANTEAFFGQGTRLTVV.